Listed here are 15 T cell receptor beta chains from one sample, sequenced in a study of neurological immune-mediated disorders. TCRdb re-derived calls from the 5' RACE reads in MiXCR, one entry per CDR3 protein. The sample shows around 66,000 distinct CDR3 sequences, approximately 5.2% of them seen only once. Sequencing was carried out using PBMCs. The source of these receptors is a woman in her twenties or thirties with multiple sclerosis.

This clonotype was counted a few times. The rearrangement links TRBV5-6 to TRBJ2-6; TRBD2 matches at 13 bases. In germline, CDR1 is SGHDT, CDR2 YYEEEE. V lost 0 bases and J lost 2; bases outside the gene matches: 5. The CDR3 extends over 19 amino acids. The CDR3 is CASSLEVLAGGAGANVLTF. The CDR3 region has the DNA TGTGCCAGCAGCTTGGAGGTACTAGCGGGGGGGGCTGGGGCCAACGTCCTGACTTTC. Together with reference TRBV5-6 and TRBJ2-6, the CDR3 gives the full variable domain: DAGVTQSPTHLIKTRGQQVTLRCSPKSGHDTVSWYQQALGQGPQFIFQYYEEEERQRGNFPDRFSGHQFPNYSSELNVNALLLGDSALYLCASSLEVLAGGAGANVLTFGAGSRLTVL.

This clonotype appeared many times. The chain links TRBV6-1 to TRBJ2-7, with a possible D match to TRBD1 (6 bases). CDR1 and CDR2 from the germline V gene are MNHNS and SASEGT. Trimming pared 6 bases from V and 0 bases from J, leaving 12 bases between. This CDR3 comprises 14 residues. The CDR3 reads CASRGRDNSYEQYF. The CDR3 DNA sequence: TGTGCCAGCAGGGGCCGGGACAACTCCTACGAGCAGTACTTC.

As to this clonotype: A much larger clone lies one base from this, so it may be a read error. The chain joins TRBV20-1 to TRBJ2-1; 11 bases map to TRBD2. From germline, CDR1 is DFQATT and CDR2 SNEGSKA (reference sequence). After removal of 7 bases from V and 8 bases from J, the junction contained 10 bases not matched to a gene. This CDR3 spans 14 amino acids. The CDR3 DNA sequence: TGCAGTGTAGCGACTAGCGGGGTAAGCGATGAGCAGTTCTTC. Its translation: CSVATSGVSDEQFF.

The J gene is TRBJ2-7, the V gene TRBV29-1; TRBD1 matches at 12 bases. V lost 4 bases to trimming and J lost 1 base; unmatched junction nucleotides: 11. This CDR3 spans 17 amino acids. Per germline, CDR1 SQVTM and CDR2 ANQGSEA. This CDR3 reads CSVGDRGRGTTSYEQYF. In nucleotides, the CDR3 is TGCAGCGTTGGGGACAGGGGGCGCGGAACGACTTCCTACGAGCAGTACTTC.

This clonotype was counted at least ten times. This sequence joins TRBV12-3 or TRBV12-4 and TRBJ1-5; a possible D gene is TRBD1 (5 bases). With 2 bases removed from V and 7 bases from J, the gap between germline ends came to 12 bases. CDR3 length: 14 residues. CDR3 sequence reads: CASSLQGGGQPQHF. The CDR3, as DNA: TGTGCCAGCAGTTTACAGGGCGGAGGGCAGCCCCAGCATTTT.

This clonotype was observed many times. The V and J genes are TRBV20-1 and TRBJ2-1; 9 bases are shared with TRBD2. The CDR3 sequence is 17 residues long. The V segment lost 0 bases and the J segment 0 bases; nucleotides outside the gene matches: 6. CDR1 and CDR2 from the germline V gene are DFQATT and SNEGSKA (reference sequence). CDR3 nucleotide sequence: TGCAGTGCTAGAGATAGCGGGGGCTCCTTCTCCTACAATGAGCAGTTCTTC. Its translation is CSARDSGGSFSYNEQFF.

This clonotype was seen at least ten times. The V call is TRBV5-1, the J call TRBJ2-2; D is uncertain. V was clipped by 4 bases and J by 6 bases, with 10 bases between them. This CDR3 is 13 amino acids long. Germline lookup yields CDR1 SGHRS and CDR2 YFSETQ. The CDR3 sequence is CASSPNYPGELFF. The CDR3 DNA follows: TGCGCCAGCAGCCCCAATTACCCCGGGGAGCTGTTTTTT.

This clonotype occurred many times. V gene TRBV5-1 combines with J gene TRBJ2-3; D is possibly TRBD1 or TRBD2 (5 bases each). V lost 4 bases and J 6 bases, leaving 12 bases between the germline ends. CDR1 is SGHRS, CDR2 YFSETQ, per germline. The CDR3 totals 13 residues. The CDR3 region has the DNA TGCGCCAGCAGCCGGGACCCCAGGGATACGCAGTATTTT. Translation: CASSRDPRDTQYF.

The V call is TRBV20-1, the J call TRBJ1-1; D might be TRBD1 (5 bases). This CDR3 comprises 11 residues. Germline V lookup: CDR1 DFQATT, CDR2 SNEGSKA (reference sequence). V gave up 6 bases and J gave up 5 bases, with 10 bases separating them. The CDR3 DNA sequence: TGCAGTGCGCAAAAGGGGACTGAAGCTTTCTTT. Its protein product is CSAQKGTEAFF.

This clonotype has at least ten counts. The rearrangement joins TRBV20-1 to TRBJ2-1; TRBD1 aligns across 8 bases. Germline-derived CDR1 and CDR2 are DFQATT and SNEGSKA (reference sequence). There are 14 residues in the CDR3. J was trimmed by 5 bases and V by 4 bases; bases with no gene match: 7. CDR3 sequence (DNA): TGCAGTGCTACCCGTACAGGGGGTGACAATGAGCAGTTCTTC. It encodes CSATRTGGDNEQFF.

In its sample, this clonotype was seen many times. The CDR3 DNA reads TGTGCCAGCAGTTTACCGCGGAGCCGCCGGTCCTACAATGAGCAGTTCTTC. It specifies CASSLPRSRRSYNEQFF. The genes are TRBV12-3 or TRBV12-4 and TRBJ2-1; D is uncertain. Deletions cut 2 bases from V and 1 base from J, with 15 bases between. CDR3 length: 17 amino acids.

This clonotype was observed a handful of times. The genes are TRBV7-2 and TRBJ1-1; D is perhaps TRBD1 (5 bases). Germline loops: CDR1 SGHTA, CDR2 FQGNSA. The CDR3 loop spans 14 amino acids. Trimming cost V 1 base and J 6 bases, with 12 bases left between them. The CDR3 loop reads CASSLGWGWAEAFF. The CDR3 region has the DNA TGTGCCAGCAGCTTAGGGTGGGGCTGGGCTGAAGCTTTCTTT.

At least ten counts were recorded for this clonotype. The rearrangement uses TRBV4-1 and TRBJ2-2, with 9 bases that match TRBD2. Trimming at V came to 0 bases and at J to 1 base, leaving 3 bases not matched to a gene. The CDR3 is 17 residues long. Germline CDR1 MGHRA, CDR2 YSYEKL. The CDR3 loop is CASSQDRAGGNTGELFF. CDR3 nucleotides: TGCGCCAGCAGCCAAGATCGAGCGGGGGGGAACACCGGGGAGCTGTTTTTT.

At least ten counts were recorded for this clonotype. The chain combines TRBV5-6 with TRBJ2-3, with TRBD1 matching 7 bases. The CDR3 consists of 13 residues. With V trimmed by 3 bases and J by 3 bases, 1 base remained unmatched. The V gene's germline CDR1 is SGHDT and CDR2 YYEEEE. CDR3 amino acids: CASSSDRTDTQYF. CDR3 nucleotides: TGTGCCAGCAGCTCGGACAGGACAGATACGCAGTATTTT.

This clonotype was counted at least ten times. This chain uses TRBV20-1 with TRBJ1-5; 7 bases map to TRBD1. The V gene's germline CDR1 is DFQATT and CDR2 SNEGSKA (reference sequence). The CDR3 has 12 residues. V lost 6 bases and J lost 2; bases outside the gene matches: 1. CDR3 in amino acids: CSAGTGNQPQHF. Here the CDR3 DNA reads TGCAGTGCAGGGACAGGCAATCAGCCCCAGCATTTT.